This record concerns one T cell receptor (beta chain) sequence. The antigen remains undetermined. Sorts that each held roughly 300,000 cells were run in triplicate for every CD8+ T cell subset. Identification of naive CD8+ T cells rested on CD45RO-CCR7+CD27+CD95- status. The germline V gene encodes CDR1 SQVTM and CDR2 ANQGSEA. This CDR3 region has 11 residues. The data derive from a study of CXCR3-negative and CXCR3-positive naive CD8 T cells. General study points: The authors found comparable surface CD5 between naive subsets and inferred TCR strength from TRB CDR3 properties. The study found more hydrophobic TRB CDR3s in CXCR3-positive naive cells than in CXCR3-negative naive cells. The study found CXCR3 expression partially decreased after cryopreservation and ran most assays on fresh PBMCs.

TRB cDNA libraries were made by UMI-labeled 5' RACE. TCRdb re-called the 5' RACE reads; every CDR3 protein appears as one record, without DNA. The specimen's table records approximately 100,000 distinct CDR3 sequences. Specimen: naive CXCR3+ CD8+ T cells from blood. Subset meaning: CD45RO-CCR7+CD27+CD95- naive CD8+ T cells expressing CXCR3 (TNR3+). V is TRBV29-1 and J is TRBJ1-1; there is no DNA to check the TCRdb D call of TRBD1. This sequence originates from a human donor in good health. Some clones in this sample may be carry-over from other donors' samples. CDR3 region: CSAHLGGEAFF.